The T cell receptor (beta chain) under discussion was sequenced for a study of cytomegalovirus exposure and HLA in healthy donors. Overall study findings and caveats: Links to common viral pathogens appeared, in a later analysis, for several of the most significant clusters.

A multiplex PCR was run with 60 Vbeta primers and 13 Jbeta primers. Here immunoSEQ multiplex PCR was the method, and the copy in TCRdb shows in-frame clones only, minus some. The sample holds some 57,000 clones; around three fifths are singletons and the top ten take about 11%. The CDR3 is made up of 17 amino acids. The germline CDR1 and CDR2 sequences are SGHNT and YYREEE (reference sequence). Trimming at V came to 0 bases and at J to 5 bases, leaving 7 bases not matched to a gene. Points on this clone: What it binds is not known.

The sample taken for sequencing was PBMCs. V and J are TRBV5-4 and TRBJ2-2, with 10 bases aligning to TRBD2. This clonotype was obtained from a human donor in good health. CDR3 DNA sequence: TGTGCCAGCAGCTTGGGCGGTAGCGGGGGGTCGACCGGGGAGCTGTTTTTT. Amino acid sequence: CASSLGGSGGSTGELFF.